This T cell receptor beta chain was identified in a study of blood T cell repertoires in COVID-19. Overall study context: The analysed material was cDNA or gDNA that came from T cells, B-cell-depleted T cells, or PBMCs.

In the original workflow: Amplification with reference gene primers provided the estimates of nucleated cell counts. Here immunoSEQ multiplex PCR was the method, and the copy in TCRdb shows in-frame clones only, minus some. The V and J calls and the clone size are those of that table, but D and trimming were determined from the DNA. The repertoire includes roughly 250,000 clones, more than 70% of them detected once, and under 2.5% sits in the top ten. Trimming took 4 bases from V and 4 from J, leaving 8 bases between them. The CDR3 consists of 13 residues. Germline V gene lookup returns CDR1 LGHNA and CDR2 YSLEER.

What was sequenced was peripheral blood. This rearrangement joins TRBV4-3 to TRBJ1-3; D is possibly TRBD1 (6 bases). This receptor was taken from a woman in her 40s who had recovered from COVID-19. This CDR3 is CASSRDRGNTIYF. The CDR3 bases are TGCGCCAGCAGCCGAGACAGGGGAAACACCATATATTTT.